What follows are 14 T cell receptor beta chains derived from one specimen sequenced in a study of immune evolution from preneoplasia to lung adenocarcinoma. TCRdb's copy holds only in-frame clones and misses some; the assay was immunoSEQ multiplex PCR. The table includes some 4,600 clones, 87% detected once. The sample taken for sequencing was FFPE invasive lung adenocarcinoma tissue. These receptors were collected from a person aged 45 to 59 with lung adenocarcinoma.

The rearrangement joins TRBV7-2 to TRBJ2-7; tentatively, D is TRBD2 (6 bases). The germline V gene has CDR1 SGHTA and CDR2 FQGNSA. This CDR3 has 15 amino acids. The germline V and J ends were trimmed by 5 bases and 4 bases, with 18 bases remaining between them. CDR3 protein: CASSALGGSNYEQYF. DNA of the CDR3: TGTGCCAGCAGCGCCCTAGGAGGGAGTAATTACGAGCAGTACTTC.

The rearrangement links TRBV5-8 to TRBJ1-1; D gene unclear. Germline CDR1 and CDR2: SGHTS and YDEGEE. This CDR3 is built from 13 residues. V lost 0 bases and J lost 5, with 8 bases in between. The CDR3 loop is CASSLAVGTEAFF. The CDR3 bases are TGTGCCAGCAGCTTGGCCGTAGGGACTGAAGCTTTCTTT.

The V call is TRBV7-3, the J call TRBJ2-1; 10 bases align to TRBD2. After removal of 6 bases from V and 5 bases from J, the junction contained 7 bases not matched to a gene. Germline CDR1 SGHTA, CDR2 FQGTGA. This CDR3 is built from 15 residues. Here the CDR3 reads CASRPTAGGHNEQFF. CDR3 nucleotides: TGTGCCAGCAGGCCAACAGCGGGAGGGCACAATGAGCAGTTCTTC.

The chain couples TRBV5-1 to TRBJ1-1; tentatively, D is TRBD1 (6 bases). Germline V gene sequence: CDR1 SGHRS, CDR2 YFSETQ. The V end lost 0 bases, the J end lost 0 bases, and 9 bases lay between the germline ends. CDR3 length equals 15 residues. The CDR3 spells CASSLEGTMNTEAFF. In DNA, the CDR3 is TGCGCCAGCAGCTTGGAGGGGACAATGAACACTGAAGCTTTCTTT.

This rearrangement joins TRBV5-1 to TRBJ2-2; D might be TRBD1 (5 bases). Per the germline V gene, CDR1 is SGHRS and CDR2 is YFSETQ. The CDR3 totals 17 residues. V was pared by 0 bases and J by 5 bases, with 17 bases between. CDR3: CASSLVVVGADTGELFF. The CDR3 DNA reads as TGCGCCAGCAGCTTGGTGGTCGTAGGGGCGGATACCGGGGAGCTGTTTTTT.

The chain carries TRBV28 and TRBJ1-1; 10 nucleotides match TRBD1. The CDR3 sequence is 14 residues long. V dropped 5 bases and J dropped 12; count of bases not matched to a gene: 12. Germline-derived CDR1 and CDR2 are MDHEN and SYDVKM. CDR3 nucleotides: TGTGCCAGCAGTCCCGGGACAGGGGCGAAGTTACCTTTCTTT. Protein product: CASSPGTGAKLPFF.

The CDR3 nucleotides are TGTGCCAGCAGCTCTCCACAGGGGGCGTCACGTTCTGGGGCCAACGTCCTGACTTTC. Translation gives CASSSPQGASRSGANVLTF. V usage is TRBV7-8 and J usage is TRBJ2-6; TRBD1 agrees at 9 bases. The V segment lost 4 bases and the J segment 1 base; nucleotides outside the gene matches: 11. The CDR3 is made up of 19 amino acids. In germline, CDR1 is SGHVS, CDR2 FQNEAQ. Complete variable domain (other parts from reference TRBV7-8 and TRBJ2-6): GAGVSQSPRYKVAKRGQDVALRCDPISGHVSLFWYQQALGQGPEFLTYFQNEAQLDKSGLPSDRFFAERPEGSVSTLKIQRTQQEDSAVYLCASSSPQGASRSGANVLTFGAGSRLTVL.

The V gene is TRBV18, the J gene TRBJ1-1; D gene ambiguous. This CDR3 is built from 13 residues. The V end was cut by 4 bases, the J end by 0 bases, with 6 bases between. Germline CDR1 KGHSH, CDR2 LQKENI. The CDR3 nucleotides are TGTGCCAGCTCACAGGATTTGAACACTGAAGCTTTCTTT. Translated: CASSQDLNTEAFF.

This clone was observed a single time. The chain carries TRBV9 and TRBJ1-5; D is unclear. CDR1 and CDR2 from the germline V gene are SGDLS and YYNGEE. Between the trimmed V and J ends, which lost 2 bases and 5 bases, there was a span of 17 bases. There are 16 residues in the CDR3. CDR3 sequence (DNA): TGTGCCAGCAGCGTCGGTTCTAAGAGGGAGGATCAGCCCCAGCATTTT. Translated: CASSVGSKREDQPQHF. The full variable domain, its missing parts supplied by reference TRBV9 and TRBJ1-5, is DSGVTQTPKHLITATGQRVTLRCSPRSGDLSVYWYQQSLDQGLQFLIQYYNGEERAKGNILERFSAQQFPDLHSELNLSSLELGDSALYFCASSVGSKREDQPQHFGDGTRLSIL.

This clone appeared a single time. In DNA, the CDR3 is TGTGCCTGGAGCGCCAGGGGCCAGCCCCAGCATTTT. Translating gives CAWSARGQPQHF. This chain uses TRBV30 with TRBJ1-5; D perhaps matches TRBD1 (6 bases). Trimming removed 3 bases from V and 7 bases from J, with 10 bases in between. The germline gives CDR1 GTSNPN, CDR2 SVGIG (reference sequence). The CDR3 runs 12 residues.

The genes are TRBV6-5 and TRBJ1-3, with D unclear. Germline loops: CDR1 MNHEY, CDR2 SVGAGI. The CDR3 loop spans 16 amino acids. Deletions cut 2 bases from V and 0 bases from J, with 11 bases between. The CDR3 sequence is CASSYESRPSGNTIYF. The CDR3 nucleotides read TGTGCCAGCAGTTACGAGTCCAGACCCTCTGGAAACACCATATATTTT.

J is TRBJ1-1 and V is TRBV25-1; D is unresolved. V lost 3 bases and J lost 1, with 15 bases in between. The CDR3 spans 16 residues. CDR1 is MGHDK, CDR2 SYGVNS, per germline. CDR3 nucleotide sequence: TGTGCCAGCAGTGATTGGGGAGTCAAGACGAACACTGAAGCTTTCTTT. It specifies CASSDWGVKTNTEAFF.

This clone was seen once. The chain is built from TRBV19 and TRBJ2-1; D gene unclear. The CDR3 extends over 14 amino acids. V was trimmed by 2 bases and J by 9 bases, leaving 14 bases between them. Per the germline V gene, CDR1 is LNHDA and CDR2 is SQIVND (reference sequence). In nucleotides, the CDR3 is TGTGCCAGTAGTATACCTGGGTGGAAAAGTGAGCAGTTCTTC. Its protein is CASSIPGWKSEQFF.

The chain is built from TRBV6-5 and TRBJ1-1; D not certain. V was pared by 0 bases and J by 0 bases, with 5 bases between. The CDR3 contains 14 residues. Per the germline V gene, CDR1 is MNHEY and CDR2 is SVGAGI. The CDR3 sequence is CASSYSTVNTEAFF. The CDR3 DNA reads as TGTGCCAGCAGTTACTCGACGGTGAACACTGAAGCTTTCTTT.